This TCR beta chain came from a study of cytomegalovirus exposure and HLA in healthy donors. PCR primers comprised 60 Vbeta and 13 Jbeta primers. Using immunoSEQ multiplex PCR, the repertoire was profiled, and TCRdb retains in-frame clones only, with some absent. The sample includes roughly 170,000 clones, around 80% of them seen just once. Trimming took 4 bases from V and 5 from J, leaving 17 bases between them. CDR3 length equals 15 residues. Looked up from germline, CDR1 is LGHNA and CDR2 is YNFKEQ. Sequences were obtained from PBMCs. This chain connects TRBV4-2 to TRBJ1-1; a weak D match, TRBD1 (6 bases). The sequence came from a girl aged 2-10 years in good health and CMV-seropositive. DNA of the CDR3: TGTGCCAGCAGCCGGGGGGGGGCAGGCCGAACTGAAGCTTTCTTT. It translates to CASSRGGAGRTEAFF.